This TCR beta chain is from a study of OX40 agonist ivuxolimab in advanced cancers. Study as a whole: Dose-escalation cases comprised hepatocellular carcinoma, melanoma, renal cell or head and neck cancer. Of the patients, three showed partial responses, one with hepatocellular carcinoma and two with cutaneous melanoma.

V lost 1 base to trimming and J lost 4 bases; unmatched junction nucleotides: 15. The CDR3 is 18 amino acids. Per germline, CDR1 MDHEN and CDR2 SYDVKM. TCRdb's table, derived via immunoSEQ multiplex PCR, lists solely in-frame clones and lacks some. Among tens of thousands of clones listed, approximately 85% were seen once. The origin of this receptor is an adult with an advanced solid tumor such as melanoma, head and neck, liver or kidney cancer. This specimen was CD4+ or CD8+ T cells sorted from blood, taken in a trial of the OX40 agonist ivuxolimab. The chain carries TRBV28 and TRBJ2-5; TRBD1 agrees at 7 bases. CDR3 amino acids: CASSLLGDAGTDGETQYF. The CDR3 nucleotides read TGTGCCAGCAGTTTATTAGGGGATGCCGGGACAGACGGAGAGACCCAGTACTTC.